A selection of T cell receptor beta chains follows, all from one sample in a study of T cells after yellow fever vaccination. TCRdb reanalysed the 5' RACE reads using MiXCR and keeps one entry per CDR3 protein. The data show over 300,000 distinct CDR3 sequences, with around 3.9% seen just once and 23% held by the top ten. The input for sequencing was PBMCs, taken on the day of the yellow fever booster vaccination. Receptors originate from a man younger than 35 who received the YFV17D yellow fever vaccine. Each CDR3 is given with its conserved first and last residue. The D gene is left open where the match is weak. Rows give clone size only sometimes, using once, few, many, or a class for an expanded clone.

J gene: TRBJ1-2
clone size: few
V gene: TRBV6-6
D gene: -
CDR3 protein: CASSYEPNWGYTF
CDR3 DNA: TGTGCCAGCAGTTACGAACCTAACTGGGGCTACACCTTC

J gene: TRBJ2-5
clone size: few
V gene: TRBV7-8
D gene: TRBD2
CDR3 protein: CASSLVLAGGGQYF
CDR3 DNA: TGTGCCAGCAGCTTAGTCTTGGCGGGGGGTGGCCAGTACTTC

J gene: TRBJ2-1
clone size: -
V gene: TRBV18
D gene: -
CDR3 protein: CASSRGTVLHNEQFF
CDR3 DNA: TGTGCCAGCTCACGGGGCACAGTTTTGCACAATGAGCAGTTCTTC

J gene: TRBJ1-2
clone size: many
V gene: TRBV29-1
D gene: -
CDR3 protein: CSSTGGEDYTF
CDR3 DNA: TGCAGCTCAACCGGAGGGGAAGACTACACCTTC

J gene: TRBJ1-5
clone size: -
V gene: TRBV19
D gene: TRBD1
CDR3 protein: CASSPGQFNQPQHF
CDR3 DNA: TGTGCCAGTAGCCCGGGACAGTTCAATCAGCCCCAGCATTTT

J gene: TRBJ1-1
clone size: -
V gene: TRBV27
D gene: -
CDR3 protein: CASSLDRGQIAFF
CDR3 DNA: TGTGCCAGCAGTTTAGACCGAGGACAGATAGCTTTCTTT

J gene: TRBJ2-4
clone size: many
V gene: TRBV7-9
D gene: TRBD2
CDR3 protein: CASSLGLAGGNIQYF
CDR3 DNA: TGTGCCAGCAGCTTAGGATTAGCGGGAGGAAACATTCAGTACTTC

J gene: TRBJ2-5
clone size: many
V gene: TRBV20-1
D gene: TRBD1
CDR3 protein: CSAPKTGGLETQYF
CDR3 DNA: TGCAGTGCCCCTAAGACAGGGGGCTTGGAGACCCAGTACTTC

J gene: TRBJ2-3
clone size: many
V gene: TRBV5-1
D gene: -
CDR3 protein: CASSPDGSSTDTQYF
CDR3 DNA: TGCGCCAGCAGCCCCGACGGGAGTAGCACAGATACGCAGTATTTT

J gene: TRBJ2-7
clone size: many
V gene: TRBV20-1
D gene: TRBD2
CDR3 protein: CSASFGGRGSYEQYF
CDR3 DNA: TGCAGTGCTAGCTTCGGCGGGAGAGGGTCCTACGAGCAGTACTTC

J gene: TRBJ2-1
clone size: few
V gene: TRBV5-5
D gene: TRBD2
CDR3 protein: CASSFTTSGGRNEQFF
CDR3 DNA: TGTGCCAGCAGCTTCACAACTAGCGGGGGTAGAAATGAGCAGTTCTTC

J gene: TRBJ2-2
clone size: -
V gene: TRBV7-9
D gene: -
CDR3 protein: CASSLGRTTGELFF
CDR3 DNA: TGTGCCAGCAGCTTAGGCAGGACCACCGGGGAGCTGTTTTTT

J gene: TRBJ1-4
clone size: -
V gene: TRBV28
D gene: -
CDR3 protein: CASTRATNEKLFF
CDR3 DNA: TGTGCCAGCACGAGGGCGACTAATGAAAAACTGTTTTTT

J gene: TRBJ2-5
clone size: many
V gene: TRBV27
D gene: TRBD2
CDR3 protein: CASSSLAGGPETQYF
CDR3 DNA: TGTGCCAGCAGTTCCTTGGCGGGGGGGCCTGAGACCCAGTACTTC

J gene: TRBJ2-6
clone size: many
V gene: TRBV24-1
D gene: TRBD1
CDR3 protein: CATTGGRNSGANVLTF
CDR3 DNA: TGTGCCACTACAGGGGGGCGTAACTCTGGGGCCAACGTCCTGACTTTC

J gene: TRBJ1-1
clone size: few
V gene: TRBV28
D gene: TRBD1
CDR3 protein: CASSLQGGRWTEAFF
CDR3 DNA: TGTGCCAGCAGTTTGCAAGGGGGCCGATGGACTGAAGCTTTCTTT